What follows describes a single T cell receptor beta chain. Germline CDR1 is MNHEY and CDR2 is SVGEGT. The CDR3 contains 15 residues. V lost 2 bases and J lost 6, with 16 bases in between. This sample is part of a study of identical twins. In TCRdb, the 5' RACE reads were re-called with MiXCR into one record per CDR3 protein. The sample holds more than 400,000 distinct CDR3 sequences, over 12% seen once. This sample also appeared in a second study, on yellow fever vaccine responses in identical twins.

The rearrangement links TRBV6-2 or TRBV6-3 to TRBJ1-1; tentative D call: TRBD1 (6 bases). The TCR originated in a woman aged 18 to 35 in good health. Sequenced sample: CD4+ T cells sorted from blood. The CDR3 coding sequence is TGTGCCAGCAGTTACCCTCTAGACAGGAAACCTGAAGCTTTCTTT. This gives the protein CASSYPLDRKPEAFF.